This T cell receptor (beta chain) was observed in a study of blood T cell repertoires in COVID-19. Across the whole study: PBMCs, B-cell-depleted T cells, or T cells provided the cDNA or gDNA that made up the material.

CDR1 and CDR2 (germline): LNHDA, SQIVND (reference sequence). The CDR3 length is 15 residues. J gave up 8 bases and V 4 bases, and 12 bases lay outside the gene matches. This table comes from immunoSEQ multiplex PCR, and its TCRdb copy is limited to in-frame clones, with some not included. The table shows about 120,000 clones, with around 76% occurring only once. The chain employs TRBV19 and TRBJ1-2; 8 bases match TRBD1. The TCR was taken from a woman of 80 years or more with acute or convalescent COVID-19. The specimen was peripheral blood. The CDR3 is CASSTSTGTGRGYTF. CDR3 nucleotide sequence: TGTGCCAGTAGTACCTCGACCGGGACAGGACGAGGCTACACCTTC.